Below are 23 T cell receptor beta chains sequenced from a single sample in a study of cytomegalovirus exposure and HLA in healthy donors. The PCR employed 60 Vbeta primers together with 13 Jbeta primers. Produced via immunoSEQ multiplex PCR; TCRdb's table is partial and in-frame only. The data show approximately 92,000 clones, and the top ten clones hold 3% to 4%. Sequenced input: PBMCs. The receptors shown here come from a woman in her 30s in good health and CMV-seronegative.

The chain is built from TRBV6-1 and TRBJ2-7; D might be TRBD1 (5 bases). Germline CDR1 reads MNHNS; CDR2 reads SASEGT. This CDR3 is built from 15 residues. Trimming shortened V by 2 bases and J by 6 bases, and 17 bases separated the two germline ends. The CDR3 reads CASSELGQTLSEQYF. The DNA of the CDR3 is TGTGCCAGCAGTGAATTGGGGCAGACCCTAAGCGAGCAGTACTTC.

The DNA for the CDR3 is TGTGCCAGCAGCGTAGAGCCCCAAGAGACCCAGTACTTC. The encoded protein is CASSVEPQETQYF. The chain couples TRBV9 to TRBJ2-5; D is undetermined. From germline, CDR1 is SGDLS and CDR2 YYNGEE. The V and J ends lost 0 bases and 1 base respectively, with 4 bases between them. This CDR3 has 13 residues.

This chain connects TRBV11-3 to TRBJ2-1; 7 nucleotides match TRBD2. The ends lost 8 bases at V and 0 bases at J; junction bases unmatched: 1. The CDR3 has 13 amino acids. Per the germline V gene, CDR1 is SGHNT and CDR2 is YENEEA. CDR3 amino acids: CASGRGSYNEQFF. CDR3 sequence (DNA): TGTGCCAGCGGGAGGGGCTCCTACAATGAGCAGTTCTTC.

The V call is TRBV25-1, the J call TRBJ2-3; D unresolved. The V gene lost 1 base and the J gene lost 2 bases, with 7 bases spanning the gap. Germline lookup yields CDR1 MGHDK and CDR2 SYGVNS. The CDR3 is 14 amino acids. The CDR3 region is CASSEFSLTDTQYF. CDR3 nucleotides: TGTGCCAGCAGTGAATTTAGTCTCACAGATACGCAGTATTTT.

This chain links TRBV7-2 with TRBJ2-5; perhaps TRBD2 as D (7 bases). V shed 5 bases and J shed 2 bases, with 18 bases lying between them. The CDR3 spans 16 residues. In germline, CDR1 is SGHTA, CDR2 FQGNSA. CDR3: CASSTNGGGSQETQYF. The CDR3, as DNA: TGTGCCAGCAGCACTAATGGGGGGGGCTCGCAAGAGACCCAGTACTTC.

V usage is TRBV5-6 and J usage is TRBJ1-2; tentative D call: TRBD1 (6 bases). CDR1 and CDR2 from the germline V gene are SGHDT and YYEEEE. The CDR3 loop spans 14 amino acids. Between the trimmed V and J ends, which lost 2 bases and 8 bases, there was a span of 16 bases. The CDR3 region has the DNA TGTGCCAGCAGCTTTGGGGGGGGAGACAGGGGCTACACCTTC. Protein product: CASSFGGGDRGYTF.

The rearrangement uses TRBV7-3 and TRBJ2-1; 12 bases fit TRBD2. There are 16 residues in the CDR3. CDR1 SGHTA and CDR2 FQGTGA come from the germline V gene. V lost 5 bases to trimming and J lost 7 bases; unmatched junction nucleotides: 9. In nucleotides, the CDR3 is TGTGCCAGCAGCGCGAGGGCTAGCGGGGGGGCGAATGAGCAGTTCTTC. Translating it yields CASSARASGGANEQFF.

This chain's CDR3 is CASSLPGQVNTEAFF. The CDR3 DNA reads as TGTGCCAGCAGTTTACCCGGACAGGTGAACACTGAAGCTTTCTTT. This chain joins TRBV27 and TRBJ1-1; 7 bases map to TRBD1. The CDR3 consists of 15 residues. With V trimmed by 2 bases and J by 0 bases, 3 bases remained unmatched. Germline CDR1 MNHEY, CDR2 SMNVEV (reference sequence).

The rearrangement uses TRBV23-1 and TRBJ2-3; 8 bases agree with TRBD2. TRBV23-1 is assigned to the ORF class and has an uncertain function. CDR3 size: 14 residues. The ends lost 6 bases at V and 1 base at J; junction bases unmatched: 3. The CDR3: CASSPSGRTDTQYF. The DNA for the CDR3 is TGCGCCAGCAGCCCTAGCGGGCGCACAGATACGCAGTATTTT.

V gene TRBV11-2 combines with J gene TRBJ2-3; 9 nucleotides line up with TRBD1. Germline loops: CDR1 SGHAT, CDR2 FQNNGV. The CDR3 has 18 amino acids. After removal of 6 bases from V and 2 bases from J, the junction contained 15 bases not matched to a gene. CDR3 sequence: CASSYLTPGQGSTDTQYF. CDR3 in DNA: TGTGCCAGCAGTTATCTTACACCGGGACAGGGATCCACAGATACGCAGTATTTT.

The V call is TRBV5-6, the J call TRBJ1-1; tentatively, D is TRBD1 (6 bases). The CDR3 contains 13 residues. V was shortened by 2 bases and J by 3 bases, with 8 bases between the two germline ends. Per the germline V gene, CDR1 is SGHDT and CDR2 is YYEEEE. As DNA, the CDR3 is TGTGCCAGCAGCTTACAGGGAGACACTGAAGCTTTCTTT. This gives the protein CASSLQGDTEAFF.

V is TRBV7-8 and J is TRBJ1-4; maybe TRBD1 (5 bases). The CDR3 runs to 13 residues. Germline loops: CDR1 SGHVS, CDR2 FQNEAQ. The V end lost 5 bases, the J end lost 8 bases, and 12 bases lay between the germline ends. In nucleotides, the CDR3 is TGTGCCAGCAGCACAGACACAGGAGAAAAACTGTTTTTT. This encodes CASSTDTGEKLFF.

V is TRBV21-1 and J is TRBJ2-2; the table gives TRBD1 as D, unverified against the DNA. TRBV21-1 is termed a pseudogene. The CDR3 is 17 residues long. The CDR3 coding sequence is TGTGCCAGCAGCTTGAAGTCCGAGGGGGTCCTCACCGGGGAGCTGTTTTTT. As protein: CASSLKSEGVLTGELFF.

CDR3 sequence: CASSGLAEYYEQYF. The CDR3, as DNA: TGTGCCAGCAGTGGACTAGCGGAATACTACGAGCAGTACTTC. This sequence joins TRBV2 and TRBJ2-7, with TRBD2 identical over 9 bases. From germline, CDR1 is SNHLY and CDR2 FYNNEI. The CDR3 length is 14 residues. Trimming at V came to 4 bases and at J to 3 bases, leaving 4 bases not matched to a gene.

The chain combines TRBV19 with TRBJ1-2, with D possibly matching TRBD1 (6 bases). The germline V gene has CDR1 LNHDA and CDR2 SQIVND (reference sequence). Trimming took 6 bases from V and 6 from J, leaving 20 bases between them. The CDR3 consists of 15 residues. This chain's CDR3 is CASSTTDRGEDGYTF. CDR3 nucleotide sequence: TGTGCCAGTAGCACCACGGACAGAGGAGAGGATGGCTACACCTTC.

This chain joins TRBV11-1 and TRBJ1-5; 10 bases align to TRBD1. The V segment lost 6 bases and the J segment 5 bases; nucleotides outside the gene matches: 10. Per the germline V gene, CDR1 is SGHAT and CDR2 is FQDESV (reference sequence). The CDR3 is 16 residues long. The CDR3, as DNA: TGTGCCAGCAGTTATATAGGGGACAGGGGTGATCAGCCCCAGCATTTT. Amino acids: CASSYIGDRGDQPQHF.

The chain carries TRBV27 and TRBJ2-1; TRBD2 aligns across 7 bases. The germline V gene has CDR1 MNHEY and CDR2 SMNVEV (reference sequence). The CDR3 totals 15 residues. V gave up 2 bases and J gave up 5 bases; unmatched junction bases: 6. This CDR3 reads CASSLRLAVNNEQFF. Written as DNA, the CDR3 is TGTGCCAGCAGTTTAAGGCTAGCGGTGAACAATGAGCAGTTCTTC.

V and J are TRBV5-6 and TRBJ2-5; the D gene is possibly TRBD2 (6 bases). Per the germline V gene, CDR1 is SGHDT and CDR2 is YYEEEE. V lost 4 bases, J lost 3 bases, and 16 bases lay in between. The CDR3 is 15 residues long. The CDR3 loop is CASSAGLRYEETQYF. For the CDR3, the DNA is TGTGCCAGCAGCGCGGGACTGAGGTACGAAGAGACCCAGTACTTC. Combining the CDR3 with reference TRBV5-6 and TRBJ2-5 gives the whole variable domain DAGVTQSPTHLIKTRGQQVTLRCSPKSGHDTVSWYQQALGQGPQFIFQYYEEEERQRGNFPDRFSGHQFPNYSSELNVNALLLGDSALYLCASSAGLRYEETQYFGPGTRLLVL.

The V gene is TRBV13, the J gene TRBJ1-1; TRBD1 aligns across 7 bases. V was pared by 2 bases and J by 0 bases, with 3 bases of the junction left unmatched. CDR1 and CDR2 from the germline V gene are PRHDT and FYEKMQ (reference sequence). The CDR3 extends over 15 amino acids. The CDR3 sequence is CASSLTGALNTEAFF. CDR3 nucleotides: TGTGCCAGCAGCTTAACAGGGGCCCTGAACACTGAAGCTTTCTTT.

The rearrangement uses TRBV28 and TRBJ1-4; 9 bases agree with TRBD1. The V segment lost 4 bases and the J segment 6 bases; nucleotides outside the gene matches: 3. This CDR3 is 14 amino acids long. Germline loops: CDR1 MDHEN, CDR2 SYDVKM. The CDR3 nucleotides read TGTGCCAGCAGTTCGACAGGGGGAGATGAAAAACTGTTTTTT. Amino acids: CASSSTGGDEKLFF.

The chain has TRBV12-5 and TRBJ2-1, with D possibly being TRBD1 (6 bases). CDR1 and CDR2 (germline): LGHNT, FRNRAP. The CDR3 is 13 amino acids. Trimming stripped 7 bases from V and 7 bases from J, with 14 bases between. CDR3 DNA: TGTGCTAGTGCTGCTGACAGGACGAATGAGCAGTTCTTC. It is translated as CASAADRTNEQFF. The full variable domain, in which reference TRBV12-5 and TRBJ2-1 provide the parts outside the CDR3, is DARVTQTPRHKVTEMGQEVTMRCQPILGHNTVFWYRQTMMQGLELLAYFRNRAPLDDSGMPKDRFSAEMPDATLATLKIQPSEPRDSAVYFCASAADRTNEQFFGPGTRLTVL.

The chain recombines TRBV6-1 with TRBJ1-5; TRBD1 agrees at 7 bases. Losses at the gene ends were 5 bases for V and 0 bases for J; bases not matched to a gene: 4. The CDR3 is 15 amino acids. Germline CDR1 is MNHNS and CDR2 is SASEGT. CDR3 amino acids: CASSLTGTSNQPQHF. The CDR3 coding sequence is TGTGCCAGCAGTCTGACAGGGACTAGCAATCAGCCCCAGCATTTT.

The chain has TRBV29-1 and TRBJ1-3, with D maybe TRBD1 (5 bases). Trimming removed 1 base at V and 4 bases at J, with 5 bases between. This CDR3 has 12 residues. CDR1 is SQVTM and CDR2 is ANQGSEA in the germline V gene. CDR3 coding DNA: TGCAGCGTTGAAGCAGGGGGAAACACCATATATTTT. This encodes CSVEAGGNTIYF.